Listed here are 32 T cell receptor beta chains from one sample, sequenced in a study of blood T cell repertoires in COVID-19 (dated by TCRdb to between 2020 and 2021). Libraries came from the immunoSEQ multiplex PCR assay. What TCRdb holds here is the immuneACCESS table cut down to in-frame rearrangements. Part of the clones is not present; checked against another copy, under half of the missing clones reflect an unresolved V gene, and the others are unexplained. For this sample the table gives 150,000 to 200,000 clones, of which 80% were detected only once. Roughly an eighth of the sample is in the top ten clones. The sample was PBMCs or T cells enriched from blood (not recorded which). The receptors originated from a man aged 55 to 70 who had been exposed to COVID-19.

The rearrangement uses TRBV13 and TRBJ2-3; D is uncertain. V lost 1 base, J lost 3 bases, and 5 bases lay in between. Looked up from germline, CDR1 is PRHDT and CDR2 is FYEKMQ (reference sequence). The CDR3 has 13 residues. The CDR3 is CASSLVSTDTQYF. The CDR3 nucleotides read TGTGCCAGCAGCTTAGTCTCTACAGATACGCAGTATTTT.

The chain recombines TRBV5-1 with TRBJ1-1, with 9 bases aligning to TRBD1. This CDR3 has 17 residues. Germline values: CDR1 SGHRS, CDR2 YFSETQ. V shed 3 bases and J 0 bases; nucleotides not matched to a gene: 9. The CDR3 region is CASSSEDRGYMNTEAFF. CDR3 sequence (DNA): TGCGCCAGCAGCTCGGAGGACAGGGGATACATGAACACTGAAGCTTTCTTT. The variable domain in full, completed from reference TRBV5-1 and TRBJ1-1, reads KAGVTQTPRYLIKTRGQQVTLSCSPISGHRSVSWYQQTPGQGLQFLFEYFSETQRNKGNFPGRFSGRQFSNSRSEMNVSTLELGDSALYLCASSSEDRGYMNTEAFFGQGTRLTVV.

The chain uses TRBV28 and TRBJ2-1, with 10 bases lining up with TRBD1. Looked up from germline, CDR1 is MDHEN and CDR2 is SYDVKM. CDR3 length: 16 residues. V lost 2 bases, J lost 9 bases, and 10 bases stayed unmatched. CDR3 DNA sequence: TGTGCCAGCAGTTTAATGAGGGGACAGGGGACTAGTGAGCAGTTCTTC. Translated, it gives CASSLMRGQGTSEQFF.

J is TRBJ1-4 and V is TRBV5-1; 7 bases line up with TRBD1. J gave up 0 bases and V 4 bases, and 3 bases lay outside the gene matches. CDR1 is SGHRS and CDR2 is YFSETQ in the germline V gene. There are 15 residues in the CDR3. The chain's CDR3 is CASSRGPTTNEKLFF. CDR3 in DNA: TGCGCCAGCAGCAGGGGGCCAACAACTAATGAAAAACTGTTTTTT. Full variable domain (remainder filled in from reference TRBV5-1 and TRBJ1-4): KAGVTQTPRYLIKTRGQQVTLSCSPISGHRSVSWYQQTPGQGLQFLFEYFSETQRNKGNFPGRFSGRQFSNSRSEMNVSTLELGDSALYLCASSRGPTTNEKLFFGSGTQLSVL.

The chain links TRBV30 to TRBJ1-5, with D maybe TRBD1 (6 bases). Germline V gives CDR1 GTSNPN, CDR2 SVGIG (reference sequence). The germline V and J ends were trimmed by 1 base and 7 bases, with 14 bases remaining between them. This CDR3 has 14 residues. The CDR3 region is CAWSAAGAEQPQHF. CDR3 DNA: TGTGCCTGGAGTGCCGCGGGGGCTGAGCAGCCCCAGCATTTT.

This clone was seen a handful of times. This chain joins TRBV19 and TRBJ2-2; 8 bases line up with TRBD1. This CDR3 is built from 16 residues. The ends lost 7 bases at V and 2 bases at J; junction bases unmatched: 9. Germline CDR1 is LNHDA and CDR2 is SQIVND (reference sequence). Here the CDR3 DNA reads TGTGCCAGTACTCTCGGGACAGGCTTAAACACCGGGGAGCTGTTTTTT. Translation: CASTLGTGLNTGELFF.

V gene TRBV28 combines with J gene TRBJ1-2, with D uncertain. This CDR3 has 14 amino acids. Germline V gene lookup returns CDR1 MDHEN and CDR2 SYDVKM. V was clipped by 5 bases and J by 4 bases, with 14 bases between them. Written as DNA, the CDR3 is TGTGCCAGCAGTCCACCCCCTAGCCTCTATGGCTACACCTTC. Translated: CASSPPPSLYGYTF.

As DNA, the CDR3 is TGTGCCAGTACCCCCGCTTCTTCGGGAGCCCCCTACGAGCAGTACTTC. Its protein is CASTPASSGAPYEQYF. This chain connects TRBV19 to TRBJ2-7, with a tentative D call TRBD2 (6 bases). Germline values: CDR1 LNHDA, CDR2 SQIVND (reference sequence). The V and J ends lost 7 bases and 2 bases respectively, with 21 bases between them. The CDR3 consists of 16 residues.

This rearrangement joins TRBV27 to TRBJ2-1; 12 bases are shared with TRBD2. The CDR3 sequence is 16 residues long. Trimming cost V 5 bases and J 5 bases; bases outside gene matches: 7. Germline-derived CDR1 and CDR2 are MNHEY and SMNVEV (reference sequence). The CDR3 DNA reads TGTGCCAGCAGTATTCTAGCGGGAGGGTCAAACAATGAGCAGTTCTTC. This translates into CASSILAGGSNNEQFF.

The chain uses TRBV7-6 and TRBJ1-2; 7 bases match TRBD1. This CDR3 is built from 16 residues. V was pared by 5 bases and J by 4 bases, with 13 bases of the junction left unmatched. From germline, CDR1 is SGHVS and CDR2 FNYEAQ. The CDR3 region is CASSPRQGGRIYGYTF. In DNA form, the CDR3 reads TGTGCCAGCAGCCCACGACAGGGAGGAAGGATCTATGGCTACACCTTC.

This clone was seen more than once but under ten times. The chain employs TRBV4-3 and TRBJ1-4, with D possibly TRBD1 on 5 matching bases. CDR1 is LGHNA and CDR2 is YSLEER in the germline V gene. The CDR3 loop spans 14 amino acids. Trimming removed 1 base from V and 5 bases from J, with 8 bases in between. As DNA, the CDR3 is TGCGCCAGCAGCCAAGCAGGGTTGAATGAAAAACTGTTTTTT. The encoded protein is CASSQAGLNEKLFF.

A single count supports this clone. This rearrangement joins TRBV7-9 to TRBJ2-1, with unresolved D. Per germline, CDR1 SEHNR and CDR2 FQNEAQ (reference sequence). V shed 6 bases and J shed 8 bases, with 17 bases lying between them. The CDR3 has 14 residues. The DNA of the CDR3 is TGTGCCAGCAGTTTTGCTTCTAGGTCCGATGAGCAGTTCTTC. Translation gives CASSFASRSDEQFF.

The chain uses TRBV18 and TRBJ2-6, with D perhaps TRBD2 (5 bases). Germline lookup yields CDR1 KGHSH and CDR2 LQKENI. V lost 0 bases, J lost 5 bases, and 17 bases lay in between. This CDR3 is 18 amino acids long. For the CDR3, the DNA is TGTGCCAGCTCACCACCTATGAGGGCTGACCTCTGGGCCAACGTCCTGACTTTC. This translates into CASSPPMRADLWANVLTF. The entire variable domain, with the rest obtained from reference TRBV18 and TRBJ2-6, is as follows: NAGVMQNPRHLVRRRGQEARLRCSPMKGHSHVYWYRQLPEEGLKFMVYLQKENIIDESGMPKERFSAEFPKEGPSILRIQQVVRGDSAAYFCASSPPMRADLWANVLTFGAGSRLTVL.

This clone occurred a few times. The chain is built from TRBV30 and TRBJ2-5, with 8 bases matching TRBD1. The V gene end was trimmed by 8 bases and the J gene end by 5 bases; junction bases not matched to a gene: 13. Germline V gives CDR1 GTSNPN, CDR2 SVGIG (reference sequence). The CDR3 has 14 amino acids. The CDR3 spells CAGGGGQGGETQYF. In nucleotides, the CDR3 is TGTGCCGGAGGGGGTGGACAGGGTGGGGAGACCCAGTACTTC.

This chain connects TRBV6-2 or TRBV6-3 to TRBJ2-7; 9 bases are a match to TRBD2. V trimming: 2 bases; J trimming: 1 base; junction bases outside the gene matches: 12. Germline-derived CDR1 and CDR2 are MNHEY and SVGEGT. There are 18 residues in the CDR3. CDR3 in amino acids: CASSYVILAGLGSYEQYF. The CDR3 nucleotides read TGTGCCAGCAGTTACGTAATACTAGCGGGCCTAGGTTCCTACGAGCAGTACTTC.

The chain combines TRBV6-5 with TRBJ1-6, with D maybe TRBD1 (6 bases). This CDR3 region has 15 residues. V lost 4 bases to trimming and J lost 9 bases, with 16 bases between them. Germline lookup yields CDR1 MNHEY and CDR2 SVGAGI. CDR3 in DNA: TGTGCCAGCAGTTCTCCCTTGGACAGAGCTTCACCCCTCCACTTT. The encoded protein is CASSSPLDRASPLHF.

The V call is TRBV5-1, the J call TRBJ2-1, with D tentatively TRBD2 (6 bases). CDR3 length: 14 amino acids. The V end was cut by 0 bases, the J end by 6 bases, with 10 bases between. CDR1 and CDR2 (germline): SGHRS, YFSETQ. The chain's CDR3 is CASSLAGGVNEQFF. CDR3 DNA sequence: TGCGCCAGCAGCTTGGCAGGAGGGGTCAATGAGCAGTTCTTC.

The chain links TRBV28 to TRBJ1-6; D unresolved. Germline loops: CDR1 MDHEN, CDR2 SYDVKM. Trimming left V 4 bases short and J 0 bases short, with 7 bases between. This CDR3 contains 15 residues. The CDR3 sequence: CASSSVSSYNSPLHF. The CDR3 DNA reads as TGTGCCAGCAGTTCGGTGAGCTCCTATAATTCACCCCTCCACTTT.

This chain uses TRBV7-2 with TRBJ2-2, with D hard to call. This CDR3 is 14 amino acids long. Trimming removed 5 bases from V and 2 bases from J, with 9 bases in between. Germline CDR1 SGHTA, CDR2 FQGNSA. The chain's CDR3 is CASSQATNTGELFF. The CDR3 DNA sequence: TGTGCCAGCAGCCAGGCCACTAACACCGGGGAGCTGTTTTTT.

A few counts support this clone. The chain couples TRBV6-4 to TRBJ2-2; possible D gene TRBD1, 5 bases. The CDR3 has 13 residues. Between the trimmed V and J ends, which lost 3 bases and 3 bases, there was a span of 5 bases. Germline V lookup: CDR1 MRHNA, CDR2 SNTAGT. CDR3 nucleotides: TGTGCCAGCAGTGAGACAGACACCGGGGAGCTGTTTTTT. It yields the protein CASSETDTGELFF.

J is TRBJ1-3 and V is TRBV19, with a possible D match to TRBD1 (5 bases). Germline V gene sequence: CDR1 LNHDA, CDR2 SQIVND (reference sequence). The CDR3 is 14 amino acids. V gave up 7 bases and J gave up 3 bases, with 13 bases separating them. The CDR3 DNA reads TGTGCCAGTACCCCCAGGACAAGTGGAAACACCATATATTTT. This translates into CASTPRTSGNTIYF.

This sequence joins TRBV11-3 and TRBJ2-5; 7 positions match TRBD1. Trimming cost V 1 base and J 4 bases; bases outside gene matches: 12. The germline gives CDR1 SGHNT, CDR2 YENEEA. The CDR3 has 17 residues. The CDR3 is CASSLVAGGFSGETQYF. The CDR3 DNA reads TGTGCCAGCAGCTTAGTCGCAGGGGGATTCTCTGGAGAGACCCAGTACTTC.

The chain links TRBV18 to TRBJ2-1, with TRBD2 identical over 7 bases. CDR1 is KGHSH, CDR2 LQKENI, per germline. CDR3 length: 14 amino acids. V trimming: 11 bases; J trimming: 10 bases; junction bases outside the gene matches: 17. The CDR3 sequence: CALGREGWLSEQFF. As DNA, the CDR3 is TGTGCCCTCGGAAGGGAGGGCTGGCTGTCGGAGCAGTTCTTC.

The chain combines TRBV3-1 (or the pseudogene TRBV3-2) with TRBJ2-7, with D unresolved. Germline V CDR1 and CDR2: LGHDT, YNNKEL (reference sequence). V lost 1 base and J lost 2, with 6 bases in between. The CDR3 consists of 13 residues. This chain's CDR3 is CASSQGSPYEQYF. CDR3 DNA: TGTGCCAGCAGCCAAGGTAGCCCCTACGAGCAGTACTTC.

V and J are TRBV14 and TRBJ1-2; TRBD1 aligns across 11 bases. CDR3 length equals 15 residues. Germline V gene data show CDR1 as SGHDN and CDR2 as FVKESK. Germline trimming cut 0 bases from V and 8 bases from J; bases unmatched to any gene: 5. CDR3 in amino acids: CASSQDVGQGVGYTF. The CDR3 DNA is TGTGCCAGCAGCCAAGATGTGGGACAGGGGGTCGGCTACACCTTC.

The gene calls are TRBV19 and TRBJ2-1; tentatively, D is TRBD1 (5 bases). Germline assignment: CDR1 LNHDA and CDR2 SQIVND (reference sequence). The CDR3 extends over 14 amino acids. V lost 1 base to trimming and J lost 3 bases, with 7 bases between them. CDR3 in DNA: TGTGCCAGTAGTATAGGCAGGGACTACAATGAGCAGTTCTTC. Translating it yields CASSIGRDYNEQFF.

The chain uses TRBV7-8 and TRBJ1-5; 11 bases are a match to TRBD1. The CDR3 runs to 19 residues. Looked up from germline, CDR1 is SGHVS and CDR2 is FQNEAQ. Germline trimming cut 5 bases from V and 2 bases from J; bases unmatched to any gene: 14. The CDR3 loop is CASSNRVGQGAPGNQPQHF. The CDR3 DNA follows: TGTGCCAGCAGCAATCGTGTTGGACAGGGGGCGCCTGGCAATCAGCCCCAGCATTTT.

This clone was seen once. This chain connects TRBV19 to TRBJ1-1, with TRBD1 as a possible D gene (5 bases). Trimming pared 4 bases from V and 1 base from J, leaving 16 bases between. CDR3 size: 16 residues. CDR1 and CDR2 (germline): LNHDA, SQIVND (reference sequence). The DNA of the CDR3 is TGTGCCAGTAGTAGGCCCCCCCGCCAGGGGAACACTGAAGCTTTCTTT. Encoded protein: CASSRPPRQGNTEAFF.

The chain carries TRBV18 and TRBJ2-4; tentative D call: TRBD2 (6 bases). The V gene's germline CDR1 is KGHSH and CDR2 LQKENI. V dropped 0 bases and J dropped 3 bases, with 9 bases sitting between them. CDR3 size: 15 residues. The chain's CDR3 is CASSPPLGSKNIQYF. The CDR3 nucleotides read TGTGCCAGCTCACCACCGCTCGGGAGCAAAAACATTCAGTACTTC.

The rearrangement uses TRBV27 and TRBJ1-1; D call uncertain. This CDR3 spans 11 amino acids. Deletions cut 9 bases from V and 4 bases from J, with 9 bases between. In germline, CDR1 is MNHEY, CDR2 SMNVEV (reference sequence). CDR3 DNA sequence: TGTGCCAGTTATTGGAGCACTGAAGCTTTCTTT. It yields the protein CASYWSTEAFF.

The J gene is TRBJ1-1, the V gene TRBV19; D remains ambiguous. V lost 2 bases, J lost 1 base, and 5 bases lay in between. Germline V lookup: CDR1 LNHDA, CDR2 SQIVND (reference sequence). This CDR3 spans 13 amino acids. The CDR3 spells CASSIFRNTEAFF. The CDR3 bases are TGTGCCAGTAGTATATTCAGGAACACTGAAGCTTTCTTT.

The gene calls are TRBV5-8 and TRBJ2-1; 16 positions match TRBD2. The V gene end was trimmed by 4 bases and the J gene end by 14 bases; junction bases not matched to a gene: 3. CDR1 and CDR2 (germline): SGHTS, YDEGEE. The CDR3 runs 13 residues. The CDR3 sequence is CASSPGLAGGEFF. CDR3 nucleotide sequence: TGTGCCAGCAGCCCGGGACTAGCGGGAGGGGAGTTCTTC.